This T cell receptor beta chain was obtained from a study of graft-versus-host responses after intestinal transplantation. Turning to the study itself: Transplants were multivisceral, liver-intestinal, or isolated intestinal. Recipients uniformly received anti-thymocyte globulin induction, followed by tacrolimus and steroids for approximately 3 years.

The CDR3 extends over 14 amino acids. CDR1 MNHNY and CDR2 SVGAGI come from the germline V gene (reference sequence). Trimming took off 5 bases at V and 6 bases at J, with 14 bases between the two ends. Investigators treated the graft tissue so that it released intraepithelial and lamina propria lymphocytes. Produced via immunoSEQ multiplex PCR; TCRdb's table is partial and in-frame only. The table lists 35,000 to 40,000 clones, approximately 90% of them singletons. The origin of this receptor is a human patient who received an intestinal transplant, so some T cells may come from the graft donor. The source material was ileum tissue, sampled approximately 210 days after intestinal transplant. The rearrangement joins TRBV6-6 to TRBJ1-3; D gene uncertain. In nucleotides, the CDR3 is TGTGCCAGCAGTGGGTCCTACTTGGAAAACACCATATATTTT. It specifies CASSGSYLENTIYF.